The sequence of this TCR beta chain was determined in a study of cytomegalovirus exposure and HLA in healthy donors (dated by TCRdb to 2015 to 2018). For the wider study: An earlier analysis of 587 of the donors reported 250 to 350 Gb of sequence data and some 120 million unique TCR beta sequences from 190 million or so T cells. An early release covering 500 to 750 HLA-typed donors comprised about 300 gigabases of sequencing data and roughly 85 million unique TCR sequences. Among the roughly 400 genotyped donors, approximately 77% belonged to the genetic ancestry cluster associated with self-reported Caucasian donors. The study aimed to test whether cataloging public T cell receptors could reveal signatures of past pathogen exposure. The study profiled the T cell repertoires of hundreds of subjects by immunosequencing and related them to cytomegalovirus serostatus. Besides the first cohort of roughly 700 subjects, a separate validation cohort made up of 95 to 150 different subjects was used. The study combined high-throughput TCR immunosequencing, statistical association of individual TCRs with disease status, and machine learning to predict cytomegalovirus infection status. A later analysis re-analyzed previously published TCR beta repertoires from roughly 630 donors and added high-resolution HLA genotyping to study TCR occurrence patterns. Rather than using new phenotypic data, the later analysis identified candidate immune exposures from TCR beta sequences and from how often those sequences occurred across donors. To decide whether each TCR beta V gene segment behaved as functional or pseudogenic, an earlier analysis of some 540 of the donors relied on high-throughput TCR beta sequencing. Donor age, sex, ethnicity and CMV serostatus were compiled alongside the repertoire data. In a later genetic analysis, genome-wide SNP genotypes for 398 of the 666 donors were used, and that subset was treated as a discovery cohort. Every discovery cohort repertoire had been produced on one sequencing platform. Class I and class II HLA loci were covered by the typing at four-digit resolution. The number of donors typed differed by locus, with 629-630 for A, B, C, DRB1 and DQB1, roughly 550 for DQA1, 600 to 610 for DPA1, and over 400 for DPB1. A handful of DR-DQ haplotypes were handled as single units for association and clustering because linkage in the cohort was strong. Across 398 genotyped donors of the cohort, an average of about 250,000 unique TCR beta nucleotide sequences per donor were sequenced, and 15% to 20% of those sequences were non-productive. Results and caveats for the whole study, not just this receptor: According to a later analysis, most CMV-associated TCR beta chains appeared to be HLA-restricted, and the HLA associations seemed to be driven largely by CMV exposure. In an earlier analysis of some 540 of the donors, most TCR beta V segments appeared in productive rearrangements about 87% or about 30% of the time, broadly matching IMGT annotations. Most TCR sequences were observed very rarely across donors, whereas some public TCRs were present in many individuals. For the cohort, immune exposure information was limited to CMV serostatus. In vitro tests confirmed that three of the cytomegalovirus-associated TCR beta chains recognize cytomegalovirus antigens. A further reported finding was that TCR beta sequences accurately predicted the HLA-A and HLA-B alleles for most subjects in the first cohort. Because HLA typing was missing for some donors at each locus, association tests included only the typed subset. In a later analysis, about 17,000 TCR beta sequences were associated with specific HLA alleles at a false discovery rate of 0.05. Some IMGT-functional V segments, including TRBV6-2 and TRBV6-3, could not be distinguished by the 87-base-pair reads and were therefore excluded. When HLA alleles, especially DR and DQ, strongly co-occurred, TCR associations were difficult to assign to individual alleles. A total of some 180 TCR beta chains were listed by the study as associated with cytomegalovirus. In a later analysis, HLA-associated TCR beta chains were found to be more clonally expanded and to have lower generation probabilities than equally common non-associated chains. According to a later analysis, TCR association rates differed among HLA loci, with DRB1 alleles showing the most associated TCRs and HLA-C alleles showing the fewest. A later genetic analysis reported fewer N-insertions in productive TCRs among donors in an Asian-associated ancestry cluster than the roughly 700-donor mean. Because counts were too low, roughly 16 rarely observed V segments, including chromosome 9 orphons, were left out of the earlier analysis of several hundred of the donors. Correlated functional status among segregating V segments might be attributable to linkage disequilibrium, but an unknown experimental factor could not be ruled out. A later analysis reported that several top co-occurrence clusters appeared linked to parvovirus B19, influenza, CMV and Epstein-Barr virus. In both the original and validation cohorts, the classifier was reported to diagnose cytomegalovirus status with high specificity and sensitivity. The sequencing pipeline was judged likely to have produced a cluster of highly shared sequence variants as a technical artifact. The authors suggested that the approach could potentially be generalized to other disease states and immunological phenotypes. Presence/absence analyses assumed roughly uniform sequencing depth across donors, an assumption that may not hold. The cohort was sequenced for TCR beta chains only, and without alpha or paired-chain data the features that could be detected were limited. An association between a missense DCLRE1C variant and V-gene and J-gene trimming of TCR beta chains was found in a later genetic analysis and replicated in an independent cohort.

This clone has a handful of counts. It lacks a known antigen. Qualities for individual bases were not recorded, and no much larger clone is one base off. Library generation was performed with the immunoSEQ multiplex PCR assay. For the multiplex PCR, a mixture combining 60 forward primers for TCR Vbeta segments and 13 reverse primers for TCR Jbeta segments was used. The CDR3 region of rearranged TCR beta genes was amplified from genomic DNA with a multiplex PCR assay. Amplified TCR beta libraries were sequenced as 87-base-pair reads on the Illumina HiSeq System. As for the authors' bioinformatics: Across the 500 to 750 repertoires, a later analysis counted approximately 83 million unique TCR beta chains, approximately 12 million of which were shared by at least two donors. Raw reads were error-corrected and collapsed into unique sequences with a nearest-neighbor algorithm that merged closely related sequences to remove PCR and sequencing errors. CDR3 sequences were aligned to IMGT reference sequences to assign V, D and J gene segments. For a sequence to be retained, a match of at least six nucleotides was required to both a V gene segment and a J gene segment. Rearrangements were classified as productive when the CDR3 lacked stop codons and remained in frame with V and J, and all other rearrangements were classified as non-productive. CDR3 was defined by IMGT convention, running from the second conserved V-encoded cysteine to the conserved J-encoded phenylalanine. The earlier analysis of about 530 of the donors excluded any sequence lacking an unambiguous match to a single V gene segment. An earlier analysis of almost 600 of the donors classified V segments as functional when productive rearrangements were above 56.7% and as segregating when the standard deviation between donors was above 5%. A statistical classification framework was built for diagnosing cytomegalovirus status from the catalog of TCR beta chain sequences. A later analysis assigned V and J genes by comparing TCR nucleotide sequences with IMGT/GENE-DB human TR gene sequences. A later analysis assigned CDR3 sequences and most-parsimonious VDJ recombination scenarios with the TCRdist pipeline. In a later analysis, every TCR beta chain was defined by the combination of its CDR3 amino acid sequence and its V-gene family, and reads without a unique V-gene family were dropped. To address suspected cross-contamination and a sequencing artifact, a later analysis removed roughly 580 highly shared, low-generation-probability nucleotide sequences. In a later analysis, a clonal expansion index for each public chain was calculated from normalized within-repertoire ranks of inferred template counts. A later analysis computed generation probabilities with a VDJ recombination model fitted to out-of-frame rearrangements, and checked the results against IGoR. Hypergeometric tests were used in a later analysis to score TCR-TCR, TCR-HLA and TCR-CMV co-occurrence, with a repertoire-size bias correction applied to the TCR pairs. False discovery rates were estimated in a later analysis by permuting HLA or CMV assignments 20 times. A later analysis grouped co-occurring TCRs with DBSCAN, adding TCRdist sequence similarity when clustering within HLA-allele-positive subsets. Co-occurrence clustering excluded repertoires with fewer than 30,000 or more than 120,000 public chains, plus five with anomalous nucleotide sharing. TCRdb holds this immuneACCESS table with in-frame rearrangements only. Some clones are missing; in checked studies, unresolved V genes explain under half, and the rest has no known cause. D and trimming come from the DNA, and the V and J calls and clone size come from that table. A total of roughly 150,000 clones appear in this sample, 80% of them only once. The ten largest clones capture 14% of the sample.

The cohort comprised 666 healthy bone marrow donors. At the time of sampling, every cohort member was nominally healthy, though immune exposures that went unrecorded were likely present. The donor was CMV seronegative and belonged to the group of under 400 seronegative cohort members. A peripheral blood sample was collected from each donor, and TCR beta sequencing was performed on peripheral blood mononuclear cells. Genomic DNA was extracted from the blood cell samples with the Qiagen DNeasy Blood Extraction Kit. Per the germline V gene, SGHTA is the CDR1 and FQGTGA is the CDR2. The CDR3 measures 15 amino acids from cysteine to phenylalanine. Solely the CDR3 DNA is kept, with 45 bases framed from the first base. Clipping removes 1 base from V and 6 bases from J, with 4 as the unmatched junction base count.

The chain couples TRBV7-3 to TRBJ2-2, with TRBD2 matching 8 junction bases. The source of this sequence is a woman in her 40s in good health and CMV-seronegative. Sample: PBMCs. The nucleotide sequence is TGTGCCAGCAGCTTAAGCCCGGGACTAGCCGGGGAGCTGTTTTTT. This sequence encodes CASSLSPGLAGELFF.